This TCR beta chain stems from a study of vaccination effects on CD4 cells after COVID-19 (dated by TCRdb to 2021 to 2024). Broadly, across the study: Post-vaccine samples across the study were collected a median of 72 days after the second dose, with a range of 14 to 241. SARS-CoV-2 spike-specific CD4+ TCR repertoires were compared before and after mRNA vaccination in COVID-19 convalescent patients and in infection-naive vaccine recipients. The full study included 10 COVID-19 convalescent patients and a few SARS-CoV-2-naive healthy vaccine recipients. In the study, cultures from other donors were sequenced using the Oncomine TCR Beta short-read assay on an Illumina iSeq 100.

What the work shows at the level of the full study, not this receptor alone: In healthy vaccine recipients, vaccine-induced clones were almost all SARS-CoV-2 mono-reactive, with only 1 of 255 being cross-reactive with common cold coronaviruses. Limitations of the study were the small number of convalescent patients and the absence of early post-infection timepoints. Both infection-induced and vaccine-induced clones contracted markedly at late post-vaccination timepoints, which is consistent with waning T cell responses.

The ViraFEST assay stimulated PBMC with viral peptide pools and then used TCR sequencing to identify antigen-specific CD4+ T cell clonotypes by expansion. After 10 days of culture, CD4+ T cells were isolated with the EasySep CD4+ T cell isolation kit. Two doses of either the BNT162b2 or the mRNA-1273 mRNA SARS-CoV-2 vaccine were administered to participants. Healthy vaccine recipients had no prior SARS-CoV-2 infection, confirmed by negative nucleocapsid antibodies before and after vaccination. About 1.8 million PBMC per well were cultured with 8.5 to 10 ug/ml peptides in IMDM containing roughly 5% human AB serum, about 9.7 IU/ml IL-2 and gentamicin. Half of the culture medium was replaced with fresh IL-2-containing medium on days 3 and 7. Unless otherwise noted, each peptide stimulation condition was cultured in triplicate wells. PBMC were separated from whole blood using Ficoll-Paque Plus gradient centrifugation and were then either cryopreserved at -140C or used fresh. The overlapping peptide pools covered the spike proteins of SARS-CoV-2 and of the common cold coronaviruses HCoV-NL63, HCoV-OC43 and HCoV-229E. Genomic DNA was extracted from cultured CD4+ T cells with the QIAamp micro DNA kit.

As regards this clone: Its cognate antigen has yet to be identified. Base-call qualities are not available, and no considerably larger clone is one nucleotide away.

Libraries were built with the immunoSEQ multiplex PCR assay. DNA from the CD4+ T cells that had been cultured and isolated underwent TCR beta CDR3 sequencing. Under the source paper's analysis protocol: Non-productive TCR sequences were removed, reads were trimmed to the CDR3 region, and CDR3s of at least 7 amino acids were retained. Antigen-specific clonotypes were identified with the MANAFEST web app by comparing expansion in peptide wells against reference cultures. Positive clones required FDR<0.05 expansion versus reference and all other wells, odds ratio above 5, and frequency above 0.1% in two replicate wells. Clonotypes significantly expanded in SARS-CoV-2 spike wells and in at least one common cold coronavirus spike condition were defined as cross-reactive. CDR3 similarity was assessed by Levenshtein distance with the stringdist R package, and unrooted trees were built with ape in R 3.6.1. In its TCRdb copy, this immuneACCESS table keeps in-frame sequences only and misses some clones. Where compared with another copy, unresolved V genes explain less than half of these, and the others have no known cause. Clone size and V and J calls were adopted from that table, with D and trimming inferred from the DNA. The sample records 25,000 to 40,000 clones, 55% to 70% of which are singletons. The ten largest clonotypes hold nearly 9% of the sample.

Taken from the germline V gene, the CDR1 and CDR2 loops are SNHLY and FYNNEI. From its cysteine to its phenylalanine, the CDR3 spans 13 amino acids. The DNA shown is the 39-base CDR3, in frame from base 1. The junction carries 14 bases between V and J, which are trimmed by 4 bases and 8 bases respectively. The clonotype was recovered from a human donor who received a COVID-19 vaccine. The starting material was CD4+ T cells from PBMCs cultured with SARS-CoV-2 spike peptides, obtained after COVID-19 vaccination. Read against the paper, the sample's cell subset or site label means: SARS-CoV-2 spike overlapping peptide pool stimulation. The chain is made from TRBV2 and TRBJ1-2; the D gene remains uncertain. In nucleotide form, the sequence is TGTGCCAGCAGTGGAGGGCAGAATGGCGGCTACACCTTC. This is translated as CASSGGQNGGYTF.